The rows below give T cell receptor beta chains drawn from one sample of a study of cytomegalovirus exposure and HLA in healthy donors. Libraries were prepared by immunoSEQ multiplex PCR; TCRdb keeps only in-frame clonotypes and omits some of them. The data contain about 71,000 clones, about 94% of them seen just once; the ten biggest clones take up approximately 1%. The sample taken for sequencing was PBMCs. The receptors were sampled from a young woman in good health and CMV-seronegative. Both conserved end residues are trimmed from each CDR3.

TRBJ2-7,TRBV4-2,ASSQEGVAGGPSYEQY
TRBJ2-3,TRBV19,ASSMGGPDTQY
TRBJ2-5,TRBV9,ASNPSGVPQETQY
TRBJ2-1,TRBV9,ASSVDRGSYNEQF
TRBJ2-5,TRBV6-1,ASSRLAGVVETQY
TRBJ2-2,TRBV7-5,ARSPQPGLAGVVGELF
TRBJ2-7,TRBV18,ASSSDRGSYEQY
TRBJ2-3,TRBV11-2,ASSLDLTGLDTQY
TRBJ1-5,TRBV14,ASSQDADQPQH
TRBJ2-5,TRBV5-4,ASSLNGQETQY
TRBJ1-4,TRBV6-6,ASSYSTGQGREKLF
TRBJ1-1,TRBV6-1,ASSFRDMNTEAF
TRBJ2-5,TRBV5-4,ASSYNGGAQETQY
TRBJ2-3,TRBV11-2,ASSHPNSPDTQY
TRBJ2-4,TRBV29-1,SVESIPIGQGHIQY
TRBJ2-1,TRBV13,ASSLTAEFTEQF
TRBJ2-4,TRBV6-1,ASSVQGVKNIQY
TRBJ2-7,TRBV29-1,SVGLATEQY
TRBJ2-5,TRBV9,ASSNLHSGGAVGTQY
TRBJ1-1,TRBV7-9,ASSLSPEGTEAF
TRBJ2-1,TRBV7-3,ASSQSGQGYNEQF
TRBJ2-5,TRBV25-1,ASSELAALTKAQETQY
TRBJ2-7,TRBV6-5,ASSYSPFEAYEQY
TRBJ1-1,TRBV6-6,ASSSRLENTEAF
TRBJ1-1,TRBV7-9,ASSQWDRVDTEAF
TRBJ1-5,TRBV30,AWSGGLNQPQH
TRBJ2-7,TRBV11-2,ASSPGQIYEQY
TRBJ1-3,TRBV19,ASSPRTVLSGNTIY
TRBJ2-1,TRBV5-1,ASSLGDRGLNEQF
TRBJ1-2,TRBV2,ASSDGQVKDGYT
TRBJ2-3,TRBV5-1,ASSSNDPLGSTDTQY
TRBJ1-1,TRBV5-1,ASSLDSLNTEAF
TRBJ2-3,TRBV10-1,ASSESSGGAETQY
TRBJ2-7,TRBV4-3,ASSAIPGTGEDEQY
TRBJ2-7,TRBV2,ASSEGLPTYEQY
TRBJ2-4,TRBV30,AWSSGGPNIQY
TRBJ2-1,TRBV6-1,ASRRERTSSDEQF